This T cell receptor beta chain derives from a study of resident and recirculating memory T cells in vitiligo. Sequenced by immunoSEQ multiplex PCR; TCRdb stores in-frame clones only, minus some. The sample lists 35,000 to 45,000 clones, about nine tenths occurring once. The germline V gene encodes CDR1 MNHNY and CDR2 SVGAGI (reference sequence). The CDR3 spans 14 residues. With 1 base removed from V and 3 bases from J, the gap between germline ends came to 9 bases. The origin of this receptor is a male donor with vitiligo. The chain uses TRBV6-6 and TRBJ1-1, with D maybe TRBD1 (5 bases). Sequenced input: blood. The CDR3 sequence: CASSYWVGDTEAFF. The CDR3 coding sequence is TGTGCCAGCAGTTACTGGGTAGGGGACACTGAAGCTTTCTTT.